What follows describes a single T cell receptor beta chain. Its antigen is unknown. This entry is derived from a study of cytomegalovirus exposure and HLA in healthy donors. PCR employed 60 Vbeta and 13 Jbeta primers. TCRdb keeps only in-frame clones here, not all; method: immunoSEQ multiplex PCR. The sample shows 50,000 to 80,000 clones, more than 60% of them seen only once. The study's findings and limits: Apart from CMV serostatus, no immune exposure information was available. Sequence variants that were highly shared formed a cluster that was likely a sequencing artifact.

The sequenced sample was PBMCs. This sequence originates from a male donor in good health and CMV-seropositive.

Here the CDR3 DNA reads TGCGCCAGCAGCTTGGGGGGACAGGGTGTCGATGAGCAGTTCTTC. This sequence encodes CASSLGGQGVDEQFF. The chain couples TRBV5-1 to TRBJ2-1, with 9 bases aligning to TRBD1. J was trimmed by 8 bases and V by 0 bases; bases with no gene match: 6. The germline V gene encodes CDR1 SGHRS and CDR2 YFSETQ. The CDR3 is made up of 15 amino acids.